This TCR beta chain derives from a study of T cell responses to AZD1222 COVID-19 vaccine. The CDR3 runs to 14 residues. Germline loops: CDR1 LNHDA, CDR2 SQIVND (reference sequence). With 8 bases clipped from V and 8 bases from J, the junction kept 10 bases outside the gene matches. The protocol was immunoSEQ multiplex PCR, while the TCRdb copy is restricted to in-frame clones and leaves out a portion. The sample holds 80,000 or so clones, about 85% seen once. The sequencing used peripheral blood, collected on day 0 of AZD1222 vaccination. The J gene is TRBJ1-2, the V gene TRBV19; TRBD1 matches 11 bases. This TCR was sampled from an adult in good health. The CDR3 spells CASSSSRTGGGYTF. In DNA, the CDR3 is TGTGCCAGTTCATCCTCCCGGACAGGGGGCGGCTACACCTTC.